A selection of T cell receptor beta chains follows, all from one sample in a study of PD-1 blockade in classical Hodgkin lymphoma. Profiled with immunoSEQ multiplex PCR; TCRdb holds only in-frame clones, not every one. The table has some 96,000 clones, approximately 88% seen once. This specimen was peripheral blood mononuclear cells (PBMCs), taken at baseline. Source of these receptors: a human donor with classical Hodgkin lymphoma. The CDR3 runs from the conserved cysteine through the conserved F or W. A D gene is named only where the DNA matches it firmly. Size values are once, few and many counts, or a class for expanded clones, and some rows have none.

j_call d_call v_call clone_size cdr3_aa cdr3_nt
TRBJ1-1 TRBD1 TRBV4-2 - CASSQAGQGNTEAFF TGTGCCAGCAGCCAAGCGGGACAGGGCAACACTGAAGCTTTCTTT
TRBJ2-7 TRBD1 TRBV29-1 - CSAGGQGSYEQYF TGCAGCGCCGGGGGACAGGGGTCCTACGAGCAGTACTTC
TRBJ2-3 - TRBV5-1 - CASSLDPTDTQYF TGCGCCAGCAGCTTGGACCCTACAGATACGCAGTATTTT
TRBJ1-2 TRBD1 TRBV7-2 - CASSLGGTGVDGYTF TGTGCCAGCAGCTTGGGTGGGACAGGGGTAGATGGCTACACCTTC
TRBJ2-3 TRBD1 TRBV5-6 - CASSLPGTGASTDTQYF TGTGCCAGCAGCCTGCCCGGGACAGGGGCTAGCACAGATACGCAGTATTTT
TRBJ2-1 TRBD2 TRBV6-9 - CASSSEVAGEEVGEQFF TGTGCCAGCAGTTCCGAGGTGGCGGGAGAGGAGGTAGGTGAGCAGTTCTTC
TRBJ1-2 TRBD1 TRBV30 once CAWSVLGTGTISHGYTF TGTGCCTGGAGTGTACTCGGGACAGGGACGATCAGCCATGGCTACACCTTC
TRBJ2-1 TRBD1 TRBV11-3 - CASSLDLGGAYNEQFF TGTGCCAGCAGCTTAGATTTAGGGGGCGCATACAATGAGCAGTTCTTC
TRBJ2-1 TRBD2 TRBV10-1 few CASTLTSGSRNEQFF TGCGCCAGCACCTTGACTAGCGGGAGCCGTAATGAGCAGTTCTTC
TRBJ2-1 TRBD2 TRBV19 - CASSIAASGMGEQFF TGTGCCAGTAGTATAGCTGCTAGCGGGATGGGTGAGCAGTTCTTC
TRBJ2-1 - TRBV27 - CASSTKQGGSYNEQFF TGTGCCAGCAGTACCAAACAGGGTGGCTCCTACAATGAGCAGTTCTTC
TRBJ2-7 - TRBV5-8 - CASSLVEEQYF TGTGCCAGCAGCTTGGTGGAAGAGCAGTACTTC
TRBJ1-1 TRBD1 TRBV19 - CASSIGFGRGLMMNTEAFF TGTGCCAGTAGTATAGGGTTCGGCAGGGGGCTTATGATGAACACTGAAGCTTTCTTT
TRBJ1-3 - TRBV19 - CASRLSGSFSGNTIYF TGTGCCAGTAGACTCTCTGGGTCTTTCTCTGGAAACACCATATATTTT
TRBJ2-3 TRBD1 TRBV5-8 - CASYMTGRGDTQYF TGTGCCAGCTATATGACAGGGAGAGGAGATACGCAGTATTTT
TRBJ2-3 TRBD2 TRBV29-1 - CSAAPMWQRENTDTQYF TGCAGCGCCGCCCCAATGTGGCAGCGGGAAAACACAGATACGCAGTATTTT
TRBJ2-5 - TRBV9 - CASSVAQGETQYF TGTGCCAGCAGCGTAGCCCAGGGAGAGACCCAGTACTTC
TRBJ2-2 TRBD1 TRBV19 - CASSLGQAITGELFF TGTGCCAGTAGTCTGGGACAGGCCATCACCGGGGAGCTGTTTTTT
TRBJ2-7 TRBD2 TRBV6-6 - CASRNQAGGHEQYF TGTGCCAGCCGGAACCAAGCGGGAGGCCACGAGCAGTACTTC
TRBJ2-2 - TRBV6-1 - CATQRGYLEELFF TGTGCCACCCAACGGGGGTATCTGGAGGAGCTGTTTTTT
TRBJ2-7 - TRBV20-1 once CSASLDYEQYF TGCAGTGCTAGTCTAGACTACGAGCAGTACTTC
TRBJ2-7 - TRBV10-3 once CAISESSYEQYF TGTGCCATCAGTGAGTCCTCTTACGAGCAGTACTTC
TRBJ2-7 - TRBV11-3 - CASSLGPSASSYEQYF TGTGCCAGCAGCTTAGGACCGAGCGCAAGCTCCTACGAGCAGTACTTC
TRBJ2-7 TRBD1 TRBV6-6 - CASSYSTGQYEQYF TGTGCCAGCAGTTACTCGACAGGGCAATACGAGCAGTACTTC
TRBJ1-2 TRBD1 TRBV6-5 - CASSFTGGDYGYTF TGTGCCAGCAGTTTTACAGGGGGCGACTATGGCTACACCTTC
TRBJ2-7 - TRBV28 - CASSLSAWEQYF TGTGCCAGCAGTTTATCAGCTTGGGAGCAGTACTTC
TRBJ2-3 TRBD1 TRBV2 - CASRGQGATDTQYF TGTGCCAGCAGGGGACAGGGTGCAACAGATACGCAGTATTTT
TRBJ2-3 TRBD2 TRBV9 once CASSPLAPSTDTQYF TGTGCCAGCAGCCCACTAGCGCCGAGCACAGATACGCAGTATTTT
TRBJ2-7 TRBD1 TRBV2 - CASMQDRGYEQYF TGTGCCAGCATGCAGGACAGGGGGTACGAGCAGTACTTC
TRBJ2-7 TRBD1 TRBV7-6 - CASSSQGAGVGYEQYF TGTGCCAGCAGCTCGCAGGGGGCAGGGGTAGGCTACGAGCAGTACTTC
TRBJ1-5 - TRBV15 - CATSRDRTPIGESQHF TGTGCCACCAGCAGAGATAGGACTCCCATAGGTGAGTCCCAGCATTTT
TRBJ1-5 TRBD1 TRBV28 - CASSLARQGYYQPQHF TGTGCCAGCAGTTTAGCCCGACAGGGGTATTATCAGCCCCAGCATTTT
TRBJ1-2 - TRBV10-3 - CAISEGFNYGYTF TGTGCCATCAGTGAAGGGTTTAACTATGGCTACACCTTC
TRBJ2-3 TRBD1 TRBV28 - CASSSPGQVTDTQYF TGTGCCAGCAGTTCCCCGGGACAGGTCACAGATACGCAGTATTTT
TRBJ2-1 TRBD2 TRBV28 few CASSLFKGLAEQFF TGTGCCAGCAGTTTGTTTAAGGGACTAGCGGAGCAGTTCTTC
TRBJ2-3 TRBD2 TRBV6-5 - CASSYSSGLAQYF TGTGCCAGCAGTTACTCCTCGGGACTAGCGCAGTATTTT
TRBJ2-6 TRBD1 TRBV9 - CASSVGPTGVTSGANVLTF TGTGCCAGCAGCGTAGGCCCGACAGGGGTCACCTCTGGGGCCAACGTCCTGACTTTC
TRBJ2-2 - TRBV5-1 - CASSPQETGELFF TGCGCCAGCAGCCCACAGGAAACCGGGGAGCTGTTTTTT
TRBJ1-2 - TRBV9 - CASSVGARGLDYGYTF TGTGCCAGCAGCGTAGGTGCCCGGGGGCTTGACTATGGCTACACCTTC
TRBJ2-1 - TRBV2 - CASSVYDNEQFF TGTGCCAGCAGTGTGTATGACAATGAGCAGTTCTTC
TRBJ2-5 - TRBV19 - CASSPTGGAIQETQYF TGTGCCAGTAGTCCAACTGGGGGAGCAATCCAAGAGACCCAGTACTTC
TRBJ2-7 - TRBV7-2 - CASTGTSYEQYF TGTGCCAGCACCGGGACCTCCTACGAGCAGTACTTC
TRBJ1-2 TRBD1 TRBV19 - CASGGQVRNGYTF TGTGCCAGTGGGGGACAGGTCCGCAATGGCTACACCTTC
TRBJ2-3 - TRBV6-6 - CAISELELPTDTQYF TGTGCCATCTCAGAATTGGAATTGCCCACAGATACGCAGTATTTT
TRBJ2-6 - TRBV6-1 - CASSGQNSGANVLTF TGTGCCAGCAGCGGACAGAACTCTGGGGCCAACGTCCTGACTTTC
TRBJ2-3 - TRBV2 few CASTVGAGTDTQYF TGTGCCAGCACGGTGGGAGCGGGCACAGATACGCAGTATTTT
TRBJ2-4 - TRBV10-1 once CASSEDPELGGIQYF TGCGCCAGCAGCGAGGACCCAGAGCTTGGGGGCATTCAGTACTTC
TRBJ1-1 - TRBV29-1 many CSVSGRRETEAFF TGCAGCGTTTCCGGGAGGCGGGAAACTGAAGCTTTCTTT
TRBJ2-5 - TRBV11-3 - CASSLDQTQETQYF TGTGCCAGCAGCTTAGACCAGACGCAAGAGACCCAGTACTTC
TRBJ1-5 - TRBV7-8 once CASAMGRDQPQHF TGTGCCAGCGCGATGGGGCGGGATCAGCCCCAGCATTTT
TRBJ2-7 - TRBV7-9 once CASSLEGHSYEQYF TGTGCCAGCAGCTTAGAGGGGCACTCCTACGAGCAGTACTTC
TRBJ2-2 TRBD2 TRBV28 - CASSRAGTIRTGELFF TGTGCCAGCAGTCGGGCCGGGACTATCCGCACCGGGGAGCTGTTTTTT
TRBJ1-2 - TRBV19 - CASSGATDYGYTF TGTGCCAGTAGTGGGGCAACCGACTATGGCTACACCTTC
TRBJ2-7 TRBD1 TRBV19 - CASSPKTGQGFEQYF TGTGCCAGCTCTCCGAAGACGGGACAGGGATTCGAGCAGTACTTC
TRBJ1-1 - TRBV29-1 - CSVEGTWATGVRTEAFF TGCAGCGTTGAAGGTACTTGGGCGACGGGGGTTCGAACTGAAGCTTTCTTT
TRBJ2-3 - TRBV14 - CASSQGLTGPGRDTQYF TGTGCCAGCAGCCAAGGTCTAACAGGGCCGGGGCGGGATACGCAGTATTTT
TRBJ2-5 TRBD1 TRBV7-3 - CASSLSGRGTGGEETQYF TGTGCCAGCAGCTTAAGCGGGCGGGGGACAGGGGGCGAAGAGACCCAGTACTTC
TRBJ2-5 - TRBV19 - CASTRDGTQETQYF TGTGCCAGTACTCGGGACGGGACCCAAGAGACCCAGTACTTC
TRBJ2-7 TRBD1 TRBV5-1 - CASGAAGTAQYEQYF TGCGCCAGCGGCGCAGCCGGGACAGCCCAATACGAGCAGTACTTC
TRBJ1-5 - TRBV28 - CASSVGGPNQPQHF TGTGCCAGCAGTGTAGGGGGTCCGAATCAGCCCCAGCATTTT